The 25 T cell receptor beta chains listed next were all sequenced from one sample in a study of blood T cell repertoires in COVID-19. Here immunoSEQ multiplex PCR was the method, and the copy in TCRdb shows in-frame clones only, minus some. The data contain about 180,000 clones, roughly nine tenths of them seen just once; the ten biggest clones take up around 20%. Material for sequencing was peripheral blood. The receptors shown here come from a man in his 70s with active or convalescent COVID-19.

The chain links TRBV6-5 to TRBJ1-2; D is perhaps TRBD1 (5 bases). This CDR3 is built from 14 residues. V was pared by 2 bases and J by 1 base, with 8 bases between. Germline V gene sequence: CDR1 MNHEY, CDR2 SVGAGI. DNA of the CDR3: TGTGCCAGCAGTTACGGACATATTAACTATGGCTACACCTTC. Translation gives CASSYGHINYGYTF.

The rearrangement uses TRBV10-3 and TRBJ1-2; D may be TRBD1 (5 bases). CDR1 and CDR2 from the germline V gene are ENHRY and SYGVKD. The CDR3 loop spans 14 amino acids. V shed 0 bases and J shed 0 bases, with 5 bases lying between them. The CDR3 spells CAISESTANYGYTF. The CDR3 DNA follows: TGTGCCATCAGTGAGTCGACAGCTAACTATGGCTACACCTTC.

This rearrangement joins TRBV5-5 to TRBJ1-1; tentatively, D is TRBD1 (5 bases). V was cut by 0 bases and J by 0 bases, with 15 bases left in between. Germline V gene data show CDR1 as SGHKS and CDR2 as YYEKEE (reference sequence). This CDR3 region has 17 residues. The CDR3 reads CASSLEYGGALNTEAFF. The CDR3 nucleotides are TGTGCCAGCAGCTTGGAGTATGGTGGGGCCCTGAACACTGAAGCTTTCTTT.

J is TRBJ1-4 and V is TRBV5-4; 10 bases line up with TRBD1. Germline V gene lookup returns CDR1 SGHNT and CDR2 YYREEE (reference sequence). This CDR3 is built from 16 residues. With 4 bases clipped from V and 3 bases from J, the junction kept 6 bases outside the gene matches. The CDR3 bases are TGTGCCAGCAGCCCGGGACAGGGGAATCCTAATGAAAAACTGTTTTTT. Its protein product is CASSPGQGNPNEKLFF.

This clone was seen only once. Other nucleotide sequences in the sample specify the same CDR3. The V and J genes are TRBV5-1 and TRBJ2-5; 7 bases are shared with TRBD1. The CDR3 is 14 amino acids. The V gene's germline CDR1 is SGHRS and CDR2 YFSETQ. The J segment lost 3 bases and the V segment lost 0 bases, leaving 2 bases of the junction unmatched. Here the CDR3 reads CASSLAGGEETQYF. The CDR3, as DNA: TGCGCCAGCAGCTTGGCAGGGGGAGAAGAGACCCAGTACTTC.

The genes are TRBV7-8 and TRBJ1-4, with D perhaps TRBD1 (6 bases). The CDR3 is made up of 13 amino acids. V lost 5 bases and J lost 7, with 11 bases in between. Germline CDR1 and CDR2: SGHVS and FQNEAQ. CDR3 protein: CASSQGIVEKLFF. The DNA for the CDR3 is TGTGCCAGCAGCCAGGGGATTGTTGAAAAACTGTTTTTT. Full variable domain (outside the CDR3, taken from reference TRBV7-8 and TRBJ1-4): GAGVSQSPRYKVAKRGQDVALRCDPISGHVSLFWYQQALGQGPEFLTYFQNEAQLDKSGLPSDRFFAERPEGSVSTLKIQRTQQEDSAVYLCASSQGIVEKLFFGSGTQLSVL.

This chain connects TRBV5-1 to TRBJ1-4; D not resolved. V lost 4 bases and J lost 2, with 9 bases in between. Looked up from germline, CDR1 is SGHRS and CDR2 is YFSETQ. This CDR3 has 14 residues. CDR3 loop: CASSPGRTNEKLFF. The CDR3 coding sequence is TGCGCCAGCAGCCCCGGCAGGACTAATGAAAAACTGTTTTTT.

This clone has a single count. This chain connects TRBV18 to TRBJ2-1, with TRBD1 matching 7 bases. The germline gives CDR1 KGHSH, CDR2 LQKENI. The CDR3 spans 16 residues. Germline trimming cut 1 base from V and 4 bases from J; bases unmatched to any gene: 7. CDR3 sequence: CASSPRGQTKYNEQFF. CDR3 in DNA: TGTGCCAGCTCACCACGGGGACAGACGAAATACAATGAGCAGTTCTTC.

The chain joins TRBV28 to TRBJ1-5; a possible D gene is TRBD1 (5 bases). Germline loops: CDR1 MDHEN, CDR2 SYDVKM. This CDR3 region has 12 residues. Deletions cut 6 bases from V and 6 bases from J, with 9 bases between. The CDR3 is CASRGGSQPQHF. In DNA form, the CDR3 reads TGTGCCAGCAGGGGGGGGAGTCAGCCCCAGCATTTT.

Only one count was recorded for this clone. The J gene is TRBJ2-1, the V gene TRBV7-9; 9 bases agree with TRBD2. The V gene end was trimmed by 2 bases and the J gene end by 8 bases; junction bases not matched to a gene: 7. The length of the CDR3 is 15 residues. The germline gives CDR1 SEHNR, CDR2 FQNEAQ (reference sequence). The CDR3 bases are TGTGCCAGCAGCTTAAGTGTAGCGGGAGTTGATGAGCAGTTCTTC. Its translation is CASSLSVAGVDEQFF. The full variable domain, completed using reference TRBV7-9 and TRBJ2-1, is DTGVSQNPRHKITKRGQNVTFRCDPISEHNRLYWYRQTLGQGPEFLTYFQNEAQLEKSRLLSDRFSAERPKGSFSTLEIQRTEQGDSAMYLCASSLSVAGVDEQFFGPGTRLTVL.

V is TRBV18 and J is TRBJ2-1, with 9 bases lining up with TRBD1. V was clipped by 0 bases and J by 5 bases; unmatched bases: 11. In germline, CDR1 is KGHSH, CDR2 LQKENI. CDR3 length: 18 residues. CDR3 nucleotides: TGTGCCAGCTCACCACCCAGCTACACAGGGGGCCTCGACAATGAGCAGTTCTTC. This gives the protein CASSPPSYTGGLDNEQFF.

This clone was picked up many times. The V gene is TRBV4-3, the J gene TRBJ1-2, with TRBD1 matching 10 bases. The V gene's germline CDR1 is LGHNA and CDR2 YSLEER. This CDR3 spans 17 amino acids. V was pared by 3 bases and J by 0 bases, with 7 bases of the junction left unmatched. The CDR3 bases are TGCGCCAGCAGCCACGGGACAGGGGCCAGTGCTAACTATGGCTACACCTTC. Translating it yields CASSHGTGASANYGYTF.

The rearrangement joins TRBV3-1 (or the pseudogene TRBV3-2) to TRBJ2-3, with TRBD2 as a possible D gene (6 bases). Trimming removed 5 bases at V and 2 bases at J, with 11 bases between. This CDR3 contains 14 residues. Germline V gene data show CDR1 as LGHDT and CDR2 as YNNKEL (reference sequence). The DNA of the CDR3 is TGTGCCAGCAGCTTATCGGGAGTCACAGATACGCAGTATTTT. Translation gives CASSLSGVTDTQYF.

The chain combines TRBV28 with TRBJ1-5; TRBD1 agrees at 9 bases. Germline V gives CDR1 MDHEN, CDR2 SYDVKM. V gave up 5 bases and J gave up 6 bases; unmatched junction bases: 5. The CDR3 is made up of 14 amino acids. The CDR3 region is CASSPTGGRQPQHF. CDR3 DNA sequence: TGTGCCAGCAGTCCAACAGGGGGCCGTCAGCCCCAGCATTTT.

This chain uses TRBV7-2 with TRBJ2-7, with D possibly matching TRBD1 (6 bases). The germline V and J ends were trimmed by 1 base and 5 bases, with 18 bases remaining between them. Germline V gene lookup returns CDR1 SGHTA and CDR2 FQGNSA. The CDR3 covers 16 residues. CDR3 in DNA: TGTGCCAGCAGCTTAGGTCAGGGGCGTAAAGCCAACGAGCAGTACTTC. Its translation is CASSLGQGRKANEQYF. The whole variable domain, remainder taken from reference TRBV7-2 and TRBJ2-7, is GAGVSQSPSNKVTEKGKDVELRCDPISGHTALYWYRQSLGQGLEFLIYFQGNSAPDKSGLPSDRFSAERTGGSVSTLTIQRTQQEDSAVYLCASSLGQGRKANEQYFGPGTRLTVT.

V gene TRBV18 combines with J gene TRBJ1-1; no definite D call. The CDR3 contains 12 residues. V lost 4 bases and J 5 bases, leaving 8 bases between the germline ends. Germline CDR1 is KGHSH and CDR2 is LQKENI. In DNA form, the CDR3 reads TGTGCCAGCTCACAATTAACAACTGAAGCTTTCTTT. Residues: CASSQLTTEAFF.

The gene calls are TRBV6-2 or TRBV6-3 and TRBJ2-4; 7 positions match TRBD2. V lost 4 bases and J lost 1; bases outside the gene matches: 7. CDR1 is MNHEY and CDR2 is SVGEGT in the germline V gene. The CDR3 length is 16 residues. The CDR3 sequence is CASSSRLALAKNIQYF. The CDR3 DNA follows: TGTGCCAGCAGTTCCAGACTAGCTCTCGCCAAAAACATTCAGTACTTC.

The chain employs TRBV7-2 and TRBJ2-7; 8 nucleotides match TRBD2. The V gene end was trimmed by 2 bases and the J gene end by 5 bases; junction bases not matched to a gene: 5. The CDR3 has 14 amino acids. The germline gives CDR1 SGHTA, CDR2 FQGNSA. CDR3 sequence (DNA): TGTGCCAGCAGCTTAAGGAGCGGGGGTCACGAGCAGTACTTC. Residues: CASSLRSGGHEQYF.

The chain carries TRBV6-2 or TRBV6-3 and TRBJ2-5; 13 bases map to TRBD2. The length of the CDR3 is 18 residues. Germline CDR1 is MNHEY and CDR2 is SVGEGT. J was trimmed by 3 bases and V by 4 bases; bases with no gene match: 11. CDR3 sequence reads: CASSSRLAGGPKEETQYF. As DNA, the CDR3 is TGTGCCAGCAGTTCCAGACTAGCGGGGGGCCCGAAAGAAGAGACCCAGTACTTC.

The V gene is TRBV4-3, the J gene TRBJ1-4; perhaps TRBD1 as D (6 bases). The CDR3 runs 21 residues. Germline V gives CDR1 LGHNA, CDR2 YSLEER. Between the trimmed V and J ends, which lost 0 bases and 6 bases, there was a span of 29 bases. The CDR3 DNA reads as TGCGCCAGCAGCCAAGATCTGGGAGGGGGACAAATTGTTGGGTTAGATGAAAAACTGTTTTTT. This codes for CASSQDLGGGQIVGLDEKLFF.

In this sample, this clone turned up once. The chain is built from TRBV6-5 and TRBJ1-1, with TRBD1 identical over 7 bases. Germline V gene data show CDR1 as MNHEY and CDR2 as SVGAGI. The CDR3 extends over 15 amino acids. V lost 1 base and J lost 5; bases outside the gene matches: 7. CDR3 protein: CASSYWGQGETEAFF. CDR3 DNA sequence: TGTGCCAGCAGTTACTGGGGCCAGGGGGAGACTGAAGCTTTCTTT.

This chain uses TRBV6-2 or TRBV6-3 with TRBJ1-1; D is undetermined. Germline loops: CDR1 MNHEY, CDR2 SVGEGT. The CDR3 is 14 amino acids. Trimming stripped 1 base from V and 6 bases from J, with 12 bases between. CDR3: CASSYWQTRAEAFF. The CDR3 DNA follows: TGTGCCAGCAGTTACTGGCAAACGAGGGCTGAAGCTTTCTTT.

The CDR3 here is CASSDGQGVAQYF. The CDR3 DNA is TGTGCCAGTAGTGACGGACAGGGGGTGGCCCAGTACTTC. The rearrangement joins TRBV19 to TRBJ2-5; the match to TRBD1 covers 10 bases. The germline V gene encodes CDR1 LNHDA and CDR2 SQIVND (reference sequence). CDR3 length: 13 residues. Trimming took 5 bases from V and 9 from J; bases not matched to a gene: 6.

This rearrangement joins TRBV7-9 to TRBJ1-5; the match to TRBD1 covers 9 bases. Germline V gene lookup returns CDR1 SEHNR and CDR2 FQNEAQ (reference sequence). J was trimmed by 4 bases and V by 4 bases; bases with no gene match: 5. The CDR3 consists of 15 residues. As DNA, the CDR3 is TGTGCCAGCAGCTCATCCGGGACAGGGAATCAGCCCCAGCATTTT. Encoded protein: CASSSSGTGNQPQHF.

The CDR3 bases are TGTGCCAGTAGTCCGGTCGGGACTCTCGACTCTGGAAACACCATATATTTT. Translated: CASSPVGTLDSGNTIYF. The rearrangement joins TRBV19 to TRBJ1-3; D is perhaps TRBD1 (5 bases). This CDR3 has 17 residues. Trimming took off 5 bases at V and 0 bases at J, with 17 bases between the two ends. Germline lookup yields CDR1 LNHDA and CDR2 SQIVND (reference sequence).